What follows is one T cell receptor (beta chain) and its context. These data originate in a study of blood T cell repertoires in COVID-19. Sequenced by immunoSEQ multiplex PCR; TCRdb stores in-frame clones only, minus some. The top ten hold about 15% of the sample, which has over 100,000 clones, around 86% seen once. The receptor's source is a man aged 50 to 59 with acute or convalescent COVID-19. Material for sequencing was peripheral blood.

CDR3 nucleotide sequence: TGTGCCAGCAGAGAGCAGGGAATGAACACTGAAGCTTTCTTT. It encodes CASREQGMNTEAFF. The V gene is TRBV2, the J gene TRBJ1-1, with D possibly TRBD1 on 5 matching bases. Trimming pared 6 bases from V and 0 bases from J, leaving 11 bases between. This CDR3 is built from 14 residues. Per the germline V gene, CDR1 is SNHLY and CDR2 is FYNNEI. Full variable domain (rest looked up from reference TRBV2 and TRBJ1-1): EPEVTQTPSHQVTQMGQEVILRCVPISNHLYFYWYRQILGQKVEFLVSFYNNEISEKSEIFDDQFSVERPDGSNFTLKIRSTKLEDSAMYFCASREQGMNTEAFFGQGTRLTVV.